The 30 T cell receptor beta chains in this list originate from one sample, sequenced in a study of cytomegalovirus exposure and HLA in healthy donors. The study ran its PCR with 60 Vbeta and 13 Jbeta primers. The method was immunoSEQ multiplex PCR; TCRdb's version includes in-frame clones alone and lacks a portion of them. The profile shows under 200,000 clones, around 68% of them singletons. The sample taken for sequencing was PBMCs. The receptors come from a man between 45 and 60 years old in good health and CMV-seronegative.

The V call is TRBV19, the J call TRBJ1-5; the D gene is possibly TRBD1 (5 bases). Trimming stripped 5 bases from V and 5 bases from J, with 16 bases between. The length of the CDR3 is 15 residues. The germline V gene encodes CDR1 LNHDA and CDR2 SQIVND (reference sequence). The CDR3 nucleotides are TGTGCCAGTAGTCTGGGTCAGGGCCGGGATCAGCCCCAGCATTTT. Its protein product is CASSLGQGRDQPQHF.

J is TRBJ2-1 and V is TRBV19; D is possibly TRBD2 (6 bases). The V and J ends lost 7 bases and 5 bases respectively, with 15 bases between them. This CDR3 region has 14 residues. The germline V gene encodes CDR1 LNHDA and CDR2 SQIVND (reference sequence). The CDR3 sequence is CASTIRGVNNEQFF. For the CDR3, the DNA is TGTGCCAGTACCATTCGCGGGGTTAACAATGAGCAGTTCTTC.

This chain uses TRBV5-1 with TRBJ1-6; TRBD1 aligns across 8 bases. Germline CDR1 SGHRS, CDR2 YFSETQ. The length of the CDR3 is 17 residues. V lost 2 bases, J lost 6 bases, and 10 bases stayed unmatched. CDR3 region: CASSLRAPGQGNSPLHF. The DNA of the CDR3 is TGCGCCAGCAGCTTAAGGGCCCCTGGACAGGGTAATTCACCCCTCCACTTT.

The V call is TRBV4-1, the J call TRBJ1-1, with 9 bases that match TRBD1. The CDR3 is 18 amino acids. The junction had 11 bases not matched to a gene; V was cut back by 0 bases and J by 3 bases. Germline CDR1 and CDR2: MGHRA and YSYEKL. The CDR3: CASSQDRTGEGYDTEAFF. The CDR3 DNA reads TGCGCCAGCAGCCAAGATCGGACAGGGGAGGGATACGACACTGAAGCTTTCTTT.

The chain links TRBV11-3 to TRBJ2-6, with a tentative D call TRBD1 (6 bases). The CDR3 totals 15 residues. Trimming pared 6 bases from V and 2 bases from J, leaving 11 bases between. CDR1 SGHNT and CDR2 YENEEA come from the germline V gene. The CDR3 is CASSLQGTGANVLTF. The CDR3 DNA reads TGTGCCAGCAGTCTACAGGGTACTGGGGCCAACGTCCTGACTTTC.

The rearrangement uses TRBV6-6 and TRBJ1-1; D call uncertain. The CDR3 covers 15 residues. In germline, CDR1 is MNHNY, CDR2 SVGAGI (reference sequence). V dropped 7 bases and J dropped 0 bases, with 15 bases sitting between them. The DNA for the CDR3 is TGTGCCAGCACCGGTTGGGTCGGGATGAACACTGAAGCTTTCTTT. Residues: CASTGWVGMNTEAFF.

CDR3 nucleotides: TGTGCCAGCAGAGGAACGGGGGTAGACCTCCAAGAGACCCAGTACTTC. Protein: CASRGTGVDLQETQYF. The genes are TRBV5-4 and TRBJ2-5, with D tentatively TRBD2 (6 bases). Trimming shortened V by 5 bases and J by 1 base, and 18 bases separated the two germline ends. Germline V gene sequence: CDR1 SGHNT, CDR2 YYREEE (reference sequence). The CDR3 consists of 16 residues.

The gene calls are TRBV5-5 and TRBJ1-2; D might be TRBD1 (5 bases). CDR1 and CDR2 (germline): SGHKS, YYEKEE (reference sequence). V gave up 2 bases and J gave up 0 bases, with 8 bases separating them. The CDR3 loop spans 14 amino acids. The CDR3 region has the DNA TGTGCCAGCAGCTTTGACAGTTCTAACTATGGCTACACCTTC. Translating it yields CASSFDSSNYGYTF.

The rearrangement uses TRBV7-3 and TRBJ2-5, with TRBD1 matching 9 bases. Germline loops: CDR1 SGHTA, CDR2 FQGTGA. V shed 5 bases and J 4 bases; nucleotides not matched to a gene: 5. This CDR3 is 14 amino acids long. CDR3 loop: CASSATGGGETQYF. CDR3 in DNA: TGTGCCAGCAGCGCGACAGGGGGAGGAGAGACCCAGTACTTC.

V gene TRBV7-9 combines with J gene TRBJ1-2; the D is unclear. V was shortened by 3 bases and J by 8 bases, with 22 bases between the two germline ends. The CDR3 runs to 16 residues. The germline gives CDR1 SEHNR, CDR2 FQNEAQ (reference sequence). CDR3 sequence: CASSFSNRQDRGGYTF. The CDR3 region has the DNA TGTGCCAGCAGCTTTTCGAACCGCCAGGACCGGGGAGGCTACACCTTC.

This chain uses TRBV19 with TRBJ2-1, with 13 nucleotides matching TRBD2. This CDR3 has 15 residues. The junction had 5 bases not matched to a gene; V was cut back by 7 bases and J by 5 bases. CDR1 and CDR2 from the germline V gene are LNHDA and SQIVND (reference sequence). The CDR3 DNA is TGTGCCAGTACCCCGACTAGCGGGGGGAACAATGAGCAGTTCTTC. Translated: CASTPTSGGNNEQFF. Combining the CDR3 with reference TRBV19 and TRBJ2-1 gives the whole variable domain DGGITQSPKYLFRKEGQNVTLSCEQNLNHDAMYWYRQDPGQGLRLIYYSQIVNDFQKGDIAEGYSVSREKKESFPLTVTSAQKNPTAFYLCASTPTSGGNNEQFFGPGTRLTVL.

V is TRBV5-4 and J is TRBJ1-4, with 10 bases matching TRBD1. Trimming took 0 bases from V and 8 from J; bases not matched to a gene: 7. CDR1 and CDR2 (germline): SGHNT, YYREEE (reference sequence). CDR3 length: 16 amino acids. The CDR3: CASSLAPGQGLEKLFF. The CDR3 DNA is TGTGCCAGCAGCTTGGCTCCGGGACAGGGGTTGGAAAAACTGTTTTTT.

This clone was detected only once. CDR3: CASSYSGGRNTEAFF. For the CDR3, the DNA is TGTGCCAGCAGTTACTCGGGGGGGCGGAACACTGAAGCTTTCTTT. The chain combines TRBV6-5 with TRBJ1-1; tentatively, D is TRBD1 (6 bases). This CDR3 has 15 amino acids. Trimming took off 0 bases at V and 1 base at J, with 9 bases between the two ends. Germline V lookup: CDR1 MNHEY, CDR2 SVGAGI.

V gene TRBV6-5 combines with J gene TRBJ1-2; 8 bases align to TRBD1. The germline V gene encodes CDR1 MNHEY and CDR2 SVGAGI. J was trimmed by 2 bases and V by 2 bases; bases with no gene match: 4. This CDR3 is 15 amino acids long. The CDR3 DNA follows: TGTGCCAGCAGTTACGGGAGGACAGGGAACTATGGCTACACCTTC. Encoded protein: CASSYGRTGNYGYTF.

This chain uses TRBV5-1 with TRBJ1-1; D perhaps matches TRBD1 (5 bases). The V gene lost 0 bases and the J gene lost 1 base, with 10 bases spanning the gap. Per the germline V gene, CDR1 is SGHRS and CDR2 is YFSETQ. CDR3 length: 15 amino acids. This chain's CDR3 is CASSLDGGTNTEAFF. CDR3 nucleotides: TGCGCCAGCAGCTTGGATGGGGGGACGAACACTGAAGCTTTCTTT.

This sequence joins TRBV6-6 and TRBJ1-1; 9 bases map to TRBD1. Per the germline V gene, CDR1 is MNHNY and CDR2 is SVGAGI (reference sequence). The CDR3 is made up of 16 amino acids. V lost 0 bases and J lost 6; bases outside the gene matches: 8. CDR3 sequence reads: CASSYSDRGGAAEAFF. CDR3 bases: TGTGCCAGCAGTTACTCAGACAGGGGGGGCGCGGCTGAAGCTTTCTTT.

This chain connects TRBV5-4 to TRBJ1-6; 10 bases are shared with TRBD1. V was clipped by 5 bases and J by 9 bases; unmatched bases: 2. This CDR3 comprises 13 residues. Germline V gene sequence: CDR1 SGHNT, CDR2 YYREEE (reference sequence). CDR3 region: CASSGQGGSPLHF. The CDR3 DNA follows: TGTGCCAGCAGTGGACAGGGGGGTTCACCCCTCCACTTT.

This clone was recorded a few times. The V call is TRBV6-1, the J call TRBJ1-1; weak D call: TRBD1 (5 bases). With 7 bases removed from V and 5 bases from J, the gap between germline ends came to 8 bases. The CDR3 is made up of 11 amino acids. Germline V CDR1 and CDR2: MNHNS, SASEGT. The CDR3 DNA follows: TGTGCCAGCATAGGGGAAACTGAAGCTTTCTTT. Translated: CASIGETEAFF.

This sequence joins TRBV28 and TRBJ2-1, with D perhaps matching TRBD2 (6 bases). Germline V gene sequence: CDR1 MDHEN, CDR2 SYDVKM. The CDR3 has 12 residues. V lost 8 bases and J lost 8, with 13 bases in between. In DNA, the CDR3 is TGTGCCAGCTACGGGACTGGGGATGAGCAGTTCTTC. It yields the protein CASYGTGDEQFF. Using reference TRBV28 and TRBJ2-1 for the parts outside the CDR3, the full variable domain is DVKVTQSSRYLVKRTGEKVFLECVQDMDHENMFWYRQDPGLGLRLIYFSYDVKMKEKGDIPEGYSVSREKKERFSLILESASTNQTSMYLCASYGTGDEQFFGPGTRLTVL.

The chain carries TRBV10-1 and TRBJ2-5; a possible D gene is TRBD1 (6 bases). The CDR3 loop spans 15 amino acids. CDR1 and CDR2 from the germline V gene are WNHNN and SYGVQD (reference sequence). V was shortened by 0 bases and J by 5 bases, with 13 bases between the two germline ends. Here the CDR3 DNA reads TGCGCCAGCAGTGAGTCGTATGGGGGCCCGGAGACCCAGTACTTC. Translation gives CASSESYGGPETQYF.

The chain uses TRBV5-1 and TRBJ2-5, with TRBD2 as a possible D gene (6 bases). The better agreement between TRBJ2-7 and the DNA end casts doubt on the J call. Per the germline V gene, CDR1 is SGHRS and CDR2 is YFSETQ. The CDR3 loop spans 18 amino acids. This CDR3 reads CASSLGAPTRGNSYEQYF. CDR3 bases: TGCGCCAGCAGCTTGGGAGCCCCTACACGGGGGAACTCCTACGAGCAGTACTTC.

This chain links TRBV9 with TRBJ2-7, with TRBD2 matching 7 bases. J was trimmed by 6 bases and V by 2 bases; bases with no gene match: 8. The CDR3 has 14 amino acids. Germline V CDR1 and CDR2: SGDLS, YYNGEE. CDR3 sequence (DNA): TGTGCCAGCAGCGTCCGGGTCTCGGGGGGCGAGCAGTACTTC. Protein sequence: CASSVRVSGGEQYF.

The rearrangement uses TRBV27 and TRBJ2-7, with D maybe TRBD2 (5 bases). V lost 8 bases and J 5 bases, leaving 16 bases between the germline ends. CDR1 MNHEY and CDR2 SMNVEV come from the germline V gene (reference sequence). There are 13 residues in the CDR3. CDR3 nucleotides: TGTGCCAGCGGCAAGGGAGTCGCCAACGAGCAGTACTTC. This sequence encodes CASGKGVANEQYF.

This clone was found a few times. The CDR3 DNA is TGTGCCAGCAGCTTGGCAGGGAACACTGAAGCTTTCTTT. This sequence encodes CASSLAGNTEAFF. The chain recombines TRBV7-9 with TRBJ1-1; D remains ambiguous. The ends were cut back, 3 bases at V and 1 base at J, with 6 bases in the middle. The CDR3 totals 13 residues. From germline, CDR1 is SEHNR and CDR2 FQNEAQ (reference sequence).

With respect to this clone: The junction shows a germline mismatch at one end, possibly a read error. The rearrangement joins TRBV27 to TRBJ2-3; tentative D call: TRBD2 (6 bases). Germline CDR1 reads MNHEY; CDR2 reads SMNVEV (reference sequence). This CDR3 has 13 amino acids. The CDR3: CASRFGGGDTQYF. The CDR3 DNA reads TGTGCCAGCCGTTTCGGGGGAGGAGATACGCAGTATTTT.

This chain links TRBV7-9 with TRBJ2-5; 11 bases line up with TRBD2. The CDR3 is 17 amino acids. CDR1 is SEHNR, CDR2 FQNEAQ, per germline (reference sequence). V was clipped by 3 bases and J by 4 bases; unmatched bases: 10. The CDR3 sequence: CASSFDIAGGISETQYF. The CDR3, as DNA: TGTGCCAGCAGCTTTGATATAGCGGGGGGGATTTCAGAGACCCAGTACTTC.

Worth noting for this clone: Within the sample, other DNA sequences also encode this same CDR3. The chain recombines TRBV10-3 with TRBJ1-1; D not certain. CDR1 and CDR2 from the germline V gene are ENHRY and SYGVKD. The length of the CDR3 is 13 residues. With 1 base removed from V and 4 bases from J, the gap between germline ends came to 7 bases. CDR3 region: CAISEWEGTEAFF. Here the CDR3 DNA reads TGTGCCATCAGTGAGTGGGAGGGCACTGAAGCTTTCTTT.

This rearrangement joins TRBV5-1 to TRBJ2-5, with 7 bases fitting TRBD2. With 7 bases clipped from V and 1 base from J, the junction kept 4 bases outside the gene matches. Per germline, CDR1 SGHRS and CDR2 YFSETQ. CDR3 length: 13 residues. Here the CDR3 reads CASQGGLQETQYF. The CDR3 coding sequence is TGCGCCAGCCAGGGAGGGCTCCAAGAGACCCAGTACTTC. Looking up the rest from reference TRBV5-1 and TRBJ2-5 gives the full variable domain: KAGVTQTPRYLIKTRGQQVTLSCSPISGHRSVSWYQQTPGQGLQFLFEYFSETQRNKGNFPGRFSGRQFSNSRSEMNVSTLELGDSALYLCASQGGLQETQYFGPGTRLLVL.

The chain is built from TRBV2 and TRBJ2-1, with D maybe TRBD2 (5 bases). Germline CDR1 is SNHLY and CDR2 is FYNNEI. Trimming left V 6 bases short and J 0 bases short, with 15 bases between. The CDR3 consists of 16 residues. CDR3 bases: TGTGCCAGCAGGAGGGCAGGCTTATTCTCCTACAATGAGCAGTTCTTC. Translated, it gives CASRRAGLFSYNEQFF.

The chain joins TRBV7-9 to TRBJ1-5, with a tentative D call TRBD1 (6 bases). Germline-derived CDR1 and CDR2 are SEHNR and FQNEAQ (reference sequence). Trimming left V 0 bases short and J 7 bases short, with 16 bases between. The CDR3 totals 16 residues. CDR3 nucleotides: TGTGCCAGCAGCTTAGCGAATGGCAGGGGAGACCAGCCCCAGCATTTT. Translating it yields CASSLANGRGDQPQHF.